This T cell receptor (beta chain) comes out of a study of shared clonotypes between healthy human individuals. Germline assignment: CDR1 SEHNR and CDR2 FQNEAQ (reference sequence). The CDR3 is made up of 13 amino acids. The ends lost 11 bases at V and 5 bases at J; junction bases unmatched: 9. Over several immunoSEQ plates, each subset's genomic DNA was distributed in even portions. 300 ng DNA, tens of thousands of T cell genomes, went into unsorted PBMC replicate PCRs. Per the authors' pipeline: Filtering differed because ImmunoSEQ produced junction-only sequences that carried no quality scores. Data came from immunoSEQ multiplex PCR; TCRdb stores just in-frame clones and leaves some out. V and J calls and clone size are those listed in that table; D and trimming were worked out from the DNA. The sample contains about 480,000 clones, 70% to 80% of which appear only once. Points on this clone: Its antigen remains unknown.

The study's findings and limits: Sampling used blood alone; tissue repertoires probably differ.

This TCR derives from a woman between 35 and 50 years old in good health. Some clones in this sample may be carry-over from other donors' samples. Sequenced input: PBMCs. The rearrangement links TRBV7-9 to TRBJ2-7; TRBD1 agrees at 10 bases. The CDR3 spells CAGRRQGANEQYF. DNA for the CDR3: TGTGCCGGAAGAAGACAGGGGGCTAACGAGCAGTACTTC.